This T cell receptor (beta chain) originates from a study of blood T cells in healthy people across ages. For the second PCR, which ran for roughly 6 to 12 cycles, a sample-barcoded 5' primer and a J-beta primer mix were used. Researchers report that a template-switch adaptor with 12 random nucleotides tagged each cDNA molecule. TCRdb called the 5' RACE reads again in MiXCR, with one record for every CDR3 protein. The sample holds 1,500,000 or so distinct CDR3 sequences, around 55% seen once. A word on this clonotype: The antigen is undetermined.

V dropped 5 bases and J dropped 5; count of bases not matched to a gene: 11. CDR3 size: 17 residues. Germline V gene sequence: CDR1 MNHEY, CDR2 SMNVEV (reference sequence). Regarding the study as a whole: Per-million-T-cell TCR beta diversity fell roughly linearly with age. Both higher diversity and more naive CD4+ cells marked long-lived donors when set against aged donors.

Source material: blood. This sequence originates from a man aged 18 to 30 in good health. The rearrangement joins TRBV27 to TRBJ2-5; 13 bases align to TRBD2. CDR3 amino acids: CASSLWTSGGNRETQYF. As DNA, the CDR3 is TGTGCCAGCAGTCTATGGACTAGCGGGGGCAACCGGGAGACCCAGTACTTC.